The 14 T cell receptor beta chains given below trace back to one sample, sequenced in a study of blood T cell repertoires in COVID-19. Assay used: immunoSEQ multiplex PCR; TCRdb lists only in-frame clones, some missing. The sample shows 55,000 to 70,000 clones, around 87% of them seen only once. The source material was peripheral blood. These receptors came from a man aged 60 to 69 with active or convalescent COVID-19.

This rearrangement joins TRBV19 to TRBJ1-5; TRBD1 matches at 7 bases. Per the germline V gene, CDR1 is LNHDA and CDR2 is SQIVND (reference sequence). Trimming took 9 bases from V and 2 from J; bases not matched to a gene: 4. CDR3 length: 13 amino acids. The CDR3 DNA follows: TGTGCCAGCCGAACAGGGGGCAATCAGCCCCAGCATTTT. Its translation: CASRTGGNQPQHF.

V gene TRBV3-1 (or the pseudogene TRBV3-2) combines with J gene TRBJ1-5; TRBD1 agrees at 10 bases. The trim removed 5 bases at V and 2 bases at J, leaving 3 bases unmatched. The CDR3 is made up of 15 amino acids. The germline V gene has CDR1 LGHDT and CDR2 YNNKEL (reference sequence). As DNA, the CDR3 is TGTGCCAGCAGCACCGGGACAGGGGGCAATCAGCCCCAGCATTTT. This translates into CASSTGTGGNQPQHF.

The chain couples TRBV10-1 to TRBJ2-1; 10 nucleotides line up with TRBD2. Per the germline V gene, CDR1 is WNHNN and CDR2 is SYGVQD (reference sequence). V lost 6 bases to trimming and J lost 4 bases; unmatched junction nucleotides: 6. The CDR3 is 15 amino acids. The CDR3 nucleotides read TGCGCCAGCAGCGACCTAGCGGGAGCGTACAATGAGCAGTTCTTC. Translation: CASSDLAGAYNEQFF.

The gene calls are TRBV27 and TRBJ2-1, with D possibly being TRBD2 (5 bases). The CDR3 consists of 15 residues. CDR1 and CDR2 (germline): MNHEY, SMNVEV (reference sequence). V was clipped by 2 bases and J by 2 bases, with 10 bases between them. CDR3 protein: CASSLAGETYNEQFF. Written as DNA, the CDR3 is TGTGCCAGCAGTTTAGCCGGGGAAACCTACAATGAGCAGTTCTTC.

This clone showed up just a few times. This chain joins TRBV12-3 or TRBV12-4 and TRBJ1-1; D is ambiguous. V was clipped by 6 bases and J by 3 bases, with 5 bases between them. The CDR3 covers 11 residues. CDR3 nucleotides: TGTGCCAGCAGACCAGACACTGAAGCTTTCTTT. Its translation: CASRPDTEAFF.

The CDR3 protein is CASSEIGRDQPQHF. CDR3 DNA: TGTGCCAGCAGTGAAATTGGCCGGGATCAGCCCCAGCATTTT. The chain links TRBV6-1 to TRBJ1-5; D not resolved. The CDR3 contains 14 residues. The germline V gene has CDR1 MNHNS and CDR2 SASEGT. V was cut by 2 bases and J by 5 bases, with 10 bases left in between.

With respect to this clone: Additional DNA sequences in this sample encode the identical CDR3. This chain links TRBV5-1 with TRBJ2-5; D is unclear. CDR1 and CDR2 from the germline V gene are SGHRS and YFSETQ. This CDR3 is built from 11 residues. V lost 2 bases to trimming and J lost 3 bases, with 2 bases between them. The CDR3 is CASSFKETQYF. The CDR3 DNA reads as TGCGCCAGCAGCTTCAAAGAGACCCAGTACTTC.

The chain links TRBV7-9 to TRBJ2-2; tentatively, D is TRBD1 (6 bases). The CDR3 runs 15 residues. The V end was cut by 3 bases, the J end by 7 bases, with 15 bases between. Germline V gene sequence: CDR1 SEHNR, CDR2 FQNEAQ (reference sequence). The CDR3 region is CASSFHSRTDGELFF. As DNA, the CDR3 is TGTGCCAGCAGCTTTCATAGCCGGACAGACGGGGAGCTGTTTTTT.

This chain joins TRBV6-5 and TRBJ2-1, with TRBD2 matching 9 bases. Germline V lookup: CDR1 MNHEY, CDR2 SVGAGI. CDR3 length: 15 amino acids. V gave up 4 bases and J gave up 2 bases; unmatched junction bases: 3. CDR3 sequence (DNA): TGTGCCAGCAGTTTTAGCGGGAGTACCTACAATGAGCAGTTCTTC. The encoded protein is CASSFSGSTYNEQFF.

This clone was seen more than once but under ten times. The chain has TRBV10-3 and TRBJ1-5; D perhaps matches TRBD1 (5 bases). The CDR3 runs 13 residues. Deletions cut 6 bases from V and 6 bases from J, with 12 bases between. From germline, CDR1 is ENHRY and CDR2 SYGVKD. CDR3 amino acids: CAIRDNESQPQHF. CDR3 coding DNA: TGTGCCATCAGGGACAACGAGAGTCAGCCCCAGCATTTT.

V and J are TRBV5-4 and TRBJ2-5, with TRBD2 identical over 7 bases. Germline V gene data show CDR1 as SGHNT and CDR2 as YYREEE (reference sequence). The CDR3 loop spans 15 amino acids. Losses at the gene ends were 4 bases for V and 5 bases for J; bases not matched to a gene: 11. The CDR3 coding sequence is TGTGCCAGCAGCCCGACTCGGAGCGGGACGGAGACCCAGTACTTC. It translates to CASSPTRSGTETQYF.

The rearrangement uses TRBV12-3 or TRBV12-4 and TRBJ1-3, with TRBD1 matching over 7 bases. The CDR3 is 13 amino acids. Germline trimming cut 10 bases from V and 2 bases from J; bases unmatched to any gene: 5. The DNA of the CDR3 is TGTGCCACCAGGGACAGAACTGGAAACACCATATATTTT. Its translation is CATRDRTGNTIYF.

The CDR3 DNA reads TGTGCCAGCAGTGAAATGGGGCTCTACGGGCATAATGAAAAACTGTTTTTT. This gives the protein CASSEMGLYGHNEKLFF. The V call is TRBV25-1, the J call TRBJ1-4, with a tentative D call TRBD1 (5 bases). Germline V CDR1 and CDR2: MGHDK, SYGVNS. The V and J ends lost 2 bases and 4 bases respectively, with 17 bases between them. The CDR3 runs to 17 residues.

V and J are TRBV5-1 and TRBJ1-1; D not certain. The CDR3 is made up of 16 amino acids. CDR1 and CDR2 from the germline V gene are SGHRS and YFSETQ. V lost 0 bases and J lost 1, with 13 bases in between. CDR3 in DNA: TGCGCCAGCAGCTTGGATCCCGGCCAGCGGAACACTGAAGCTTTCTTT. Translation gives CASSLDPGQRNTEAFF.